The 32 T cell receptor beta chains given below trace back to one sample, sequenced in a study of OX40 agonist ivuxolimab in advanced cancers. Repertoires were generated with immunoSEQ multiplex PCR, while TCRdb's copy carries only in-frame clones and drops some. The table records roughly 71,000 clones, 88% of them present only once. The source material was CD4+ or CD8+ T cells sorted from blood, sampled in a trial of the OX40 agonist ivuxolimab. Source of these receptors: an adult with an advanced solid tumor such as melanoma, head and neck, liver or kidney cancer.

This clone was observed a few times. V is TRBV29-1 and J is TRBJ2-3, with 7 bases fitting TRBD1. V gave up 6 bases and J gave up 3 bases; unmatched junction bases: 3. The germline V gene has CDR1 SQVTM and CDR2 ANQGSEA. The CDR3 contains 12 residues. CDR3 loop: CSVRTGTDTQYF. The CDR3 coding sequence is TGCAGCGTGAGGACAGGAACAGATACGCAGTATTTT.

The genes are TRBV7-9 and TRBJ2-3; 7 bases line up with TRBD2. CDR3 length equals 14 residues. Losses at the gene ends were 3 bases for V and 5 bases for J; bases not matched to a gene: 5. Germline V gene lookup returns CDR1 SEHNR and CDR2 FQNEAQ (reference sequence). The CDR3 DNA reads as TGTGCCAGCAGCTTCGGGCTAGCGGTAGATACGCAGTATTTT. This translates into CASSFGLAVDTQYF.

The J gene is TRBJ2-3, the V gene TRBV6-5; perhaps TRBD2 as D (6 bases). CDR3 size: 15 residues. CDR1 is MNHEY, CDR2 SVGAGI, per germline. Trimming took 6 bases from V and 4 from J, leaving 17 bases between them. The CDR3 spells CASRLAGRGADTQYF. The CDR3, as DNA: TGTGCCAGCAGGCTGGCGGGAAGGGGCGCAGATACGCAGTATTTT.

The chain carries TRBV2 and TRBJ1-5; 8 nucleotides agree with TRBD1. Germline CDR1 is SNHLY and CDR2 is FYNNEI. V shed 5 bases and J 7 bases; nucleotides not matched to a gene: 7. The CDR3 is 14 amino acids. As DNA, the CDR3 is TGTGCCAGCAGTCCGACAGGGGAAGGACAGCCCCAGCATTTT. It translates to CASSPTGEGQPQHF.

The CDR3 sequence: CASSLMTGWSTEAFF. The DNA for the CDR3 is TGTGCCAGCAGCCTTATGACAGGGTGGTCCACTGAAGCTTTCTTT. J is TRBJ1-1 and V is TRBV5-6, with 7 bases fitting TRBD1. CDR1 and CDR2 (germline): SGHDT, YYEEEE. V trimming: 4 bases; J trimming: 4 bases; junction bases outside the gene matches: 10. The CDR3 covers 15 residues.

The rearrangement links TRBV18 to TRBJ2-2; 7 nucleotides line up with TRBD1. CDR1 is KGHSH and CDR2 is LQKENI in the germline V gene. The trim removed 0 bases at V and 2 bases at J, leaving 3 bases unmatched. The CDR3 sequence is 16 residues long. In DNA, the CDR3 is TGTGCCAGCTCACCACCGGGACAGTTAAACACCGGGGAGCTGTTTTTT. It is translated as CASSPPGQLNTGELFF.

This sequence joins TRBV5-4 and TRBJ1-2; D possibly corresponds to TRBD1 (5 bases). Per germline, CDR1 SGHNT and CDR2 YYREEE (reference sequence). The CDR3 runs 15 residues. Between the trimmed V and J ends, which lost 4 bases and 4 bases, there was a span of 17 bases. The CDR3 is CASSRAAGTIYGYTF. The CDR3 DNA sequence: TGTGCCAGCAGCCGGGCGGCAGGGACTATCTATGGCTACACCTTC.

V usage is TRBV5-4 and J usage is TRBJ2-7, with TRBD2 as a possible D gene (7 bases). Trimming cost V 3 bases and J 7 bases, with 14 bases left between them. The germline V gene encodes CDR1 SGHNT and CDR2 YYREEE (reference sequence). The CDR3 has 13 residues. CDR3 DNA: TGTGCCAGCAGCTCCGACAGGACTAGAGAGCAGTACTTC. Protein product: CASSSDRTREQYF.

This clone has more than one count but fewer than ten. V is TRBV30 and J is TRBJ1-1; D not resolved. Germline loops: CDR1 GTSNPN, CDR2 SVGIG (reference sequence). V was clipped by 0 bases and J by 0 bases, with 8 bases between them. The CDR3 sequence is 14 residues long. As DNA, the CDR3 is TGTGCCTGGAGTGTTGGGCTCCTGAACACTGAAGCTTTCTTT. It yields the protein CAWSVGLLNTEAFF.

V gene TRBV6-1 combines with J gene TRBJ1-1; 8 positions match TRBD1. Germline CDR1 reads MNHNS; CDR2 reads SASEGT. V shed 4 bases and J 4 bases; nucleotides not matched to a gene: 8. The length of the CDR3 is 15 residues. The CDR3 protein is CASSGAQGDGTEAFF. The CDR3 DNA is TGTGCCAGCAGTGGAGCACAGGGGGATGGCACTGAAGCTTTCTTT.

Comment on this clone: The junction differs from germline at one of its ends, possibly a read error. The chain carries TRBV6-5 and TRBJ1-3; the D is unclear. The CDR3 length is 16 residues. CDR1 and CDR2 (germline): MNHEY, SVGAGI. The CDR3 here is CASTYPREFLGNTIYF. The CDR3 DNA sequence: TGTGCCAGCACTTACCCGAGGGAATTCCTTGGAAACACCATATATTTT.

The V and J genes are TRBV2 and TRBJ2-1; 13 nucleotides align to TRBD2. With V trimmed by 5 bases and J by 9 bases, 7 bases remained unmatched. CDR1 is SNHLY, CDR2 FYNNEI, per germline. The CDR3 length is 15 residues. As DNA, the CDR3 is TGTGCCAGCAGTAAACTAGCGGGAGGGGGTAGTGAGCAGTTCTTC. Residues: CASSKLAGGGSEQFF.

V usage is TRBV10-3 and J usage is TRBJ2-5; D remains unclear. CDR3 size: 12 residues. V was pared by 4 bases and J by 4 bases, with 7 bases between. Germline V CDR1 and CDR2: ENHRY, SYGVKD. CDR3 sequence (DNA): TGTGCCATCAGTGCACGGCCAGAGACCCAGTACTTC. Protein product: CAISARPETQYF.

This clone was observed once. J is TRBJ2-5 and V is TRBV2; D ambiguous. Germline V lookup: CDR1 SNHLY, CDR2 FYNNEI. CDR3 length equals 14 residues. Trimming cost V 6 bases and J 1 base, with 12 bases left between them. The chain's CDR3 is CASRVSRPQETQYF. CDR3 nucleotide sequence: TGTGCCAGCAGGGTCTCTAGACCCCAAGAGACCCAGTACTTC.

The chain recombines TRBV30 with TRBJ1-3; 8 nucleotides match TRBD1. The CDR3 covers 15 residues. J gave up 4 bases and V 2 bases, and 7 bases lay outside the gene matches. Germline assignment: CDR1 GTSNPN and CDR2 SVGIG (reference sequence). CDR3 nucleotides: TGTGCCTGGAGTTTTCAGGGGGCATCCGGAAACACCATATATTTT. Translating it yields CAWSFQGASGNTIYF.

J is TRBJ1-5 and V is TRBV7-2; D gene uncertain. V was cut by 5 bases and J by 4 bases, with 9 bases left in between. CDR3 size: 13 residues. Germline CDR1 reads SGHTA; CDR2 reads FQGNSA. CDR3 in DNA: TGTGCCAGCAGCCTTATGGATAATCAGCCCCAGCATTTT. Encoded protein: CASSLMDNQPQHF.

The DNA of the CDR3 is TGTGCCAGCAGCTCCCCCAGGGGTGATACTGAAGCTTTCTTT. This translates into CASSSPRGDTEAFF. The chain recombines TRBV7-2 with TRBJ1-1; maybe TRBD1 (6 bases). Trimming stripped 4 bases from V and 5 bases from J, with 14 bases between. Germline values: CDR1 SGHTA, CDR2 FQGNSA. This CDR3 is 14 amino acids long.

The V gene is TRBV30, the J gene TRBJ2-7; D gene unclear. Trimming left V 0 bases short and J 2 bases short, with 5 bases between. Germline assignment: CDR1 GTSNPN and CDR2 SVGIG (reference sequence). This CDR3 spans 12 amino acids. CDR3 sequence (DNA): TGTGCCTGGAGTGTAGGCCCCTACGAGCAGTACTTC. This sequence encodes CAWSVGPYEQYF.

Sample share makes this clone medium-sized. The V call is TRBV6-1, the J call TRBJ1-1; tentative D call: TRBD1 (5 bases). Trimming stripped 3 bases from V and 5 bases from J, with 13 bases between. CDR3 length: 14 amino acids. Per germline, CDR1 MNHNS and CDR2 SASEGT. The DNA of the CDR3 is TGTGCCAGCAGTGAGGTCCAGGGAGGGACTGAAGCTTTCTTT. Translating gives CASSEVQGGTEAFF.

The rearrangement links TRBV28 to TRBJ1-2; D gene uncertain. The ends were cut back, 5 bases at V and 5 bases at J, with 12 bases in the middle. The CDR3 totals 13 residues. Germline-derived CDR1 and CDR2 are MDHEN and SYDVKM. In nucleotides, the CDR3 is TGTGCCAGCAGTCGGACGGCTTTATATGGCTACACCTTC. Translated, it gives CASSRTALYGYTF.

This chain joins TRBV4-2 and TRBJ2-7, with 10 bases that match TRBD2. The CDR3 sequence is 14 residues long. The V gene end was trimmed by 0 bases and the J gene end by 8 bases; junction bases not matched to a gene: 4. Germline lookup yields CDR1 LGHNA and CDR2 YNFKEQ. CDR3 amino acids: CASSQDVLAGKQYF. DNA for the CDR3: TGTGCCAGCAGCCAAGACGTACTAGCGGGGAAGCAGTACTTC.

This chain joins TRBV18 and TRBJ2-5; the D is unclear. CDR1 is KGHSH, CDR2 LQKENI, per germline. The CDR3 loop spans 15 amino acids. V lost 3 bases, J lost 5 bases, and 16 bases lay in between. CDR3 DNA sequence: TGTGCCAGCTCACCCTTTCGACTGGGCAGCGAGACCCAGTACTTC. This translates into CASSPFRLGSETQYF.

This clone has a handful of counts. Other nucleotide sequences from this sample produce the same CDR3. The genes are TRBV9 and TRBJ1-1, with a weak D call TRBD1 (5 bases). Germline V gene lookup returns CDR1 SGDLS and CDR2 YYNGEE. The CDR3 has 14 amino acids. V was shortened by 2 bases and J by 0 bases, with 8 bases between the two germline ends. The CDR3 DNA follows: TGTGCCAGCAGCGTTGGGGGAATGAACACTGAAGCTTTCTTT. Protein product: CASSVGGMNTEAFF.

In DNA form, the CDR3 reads TGTGCCAGCAGCCAACCCAGGGGCATAGGAACCGGGGAGCTGTTTTTT. Its translation: CASSQPRGIGTGELFF. This rearrangement joins TRBV5-8 to TRBJ2-2; possible D gene TRBD1, 6 bases. Germline CDR1 SGHTS, CDR2 YDEGEE. V gave up 4 bases and J gave up 5 bases, with 18 bases separating them. The length of the CDR3 is 16 residues.

V usage is TRBV5-8 and J usage is TRBJ1-1; no clear D. Trimming took off 0 bases at V and 5 bases at J, with 5 bases between the two ends. This CDR3 has 12 residues. The germline V gene has CDR1 SGHTS and CDR2 YDEGEE. The CDR3 is CASSLEPTEAFF. CDR3 bases: TGTGCCAGCAGCTTGGAGCCTACTGAAGCTTTCTTT. The variable domain in full, with the rest retrieved from reference TRBV5-8 and TRBJ1-1, is EAGVTQSPTHLIKTRGQQATLRCSPISGHTSVYWYQQALGLGLQFLLWYDEGEERNRGNFPPRFSGRQFPNYSSELNVNALELEDSALYLCASSLEPTEAFFGQGTRLTVV.

The chain links TRBV7-9 to TRBJ2-1; a weak D match, TRBD2 (5 bases). The CDR3 covers 14 residues. The germline V gene encodes CDR1 SEHNR and CDR2 FQNEAQ (reference sequence). V was shortened by 4 bases and J by 8 bases, with 15 bases between the two germline ends. This CDR3 reads CASSWLGSSDEQFF. The CDR3 DNA is TGTGCCAGCAGCTGGCTTGGGAGTAGTGATGAGCAGTTCTTC.

V usage is TRBV7-8 and J usage is TRBJ1-2, with 8 bases lining up with TRBD1. This CDR3 contains 14 residues. V trimming: 5 bases; J trimming: 9 bases; junction bases outside the gene matches: 11. Germline V gives CDR1 SGHVS, CDR2 FQNEAQ. CDR3: CASSPIDRGRSYTF. The CDR3 nucleotides are TGTGCCAGCAGCCCGATAGACAGGGGCAGAAGCTACACCTTC.

The rearrangement links TRBV21-1 to TRBJ2-4; TRBD1, as called in the table, went unchecked against the DNA. TRBV21-1 counts as a pseudogene. The CDR3 is made up of 18 amino acids. CDR3 in amino acids: CASSNVHPTDSKGYIQYF. DNA for the CDR3: TGTGCCAGCAGCAACGTCCACCCGACTGACAGTAAAGGATACATTCAGTACTTC.

CDR3 DNA: TGTGCCAGCTCACCACTACTGGGAGGAACCTACGAGCAGTACTTC. Translating gives CASSPLLGGTYEQYF. The gene calls are TRBV18 and TRBJ2-7, with a possible D match to TRBD2 (6 bases). Germline V gene sequence: CDR1 KGHSH, CDR2 LQKENI. There are 15 residues in the CDR3. V was cut by 1 base and J by 2 bases, with 12 bases left in between.

The rearrangement joins TRBV7-2 to TRBJ2-7, with 8 bases fitting TRBD2. Trimming took 4 bases from V and 6 from J; bases not matched to a gene: 8. CDR3 length: 14 amino acids. Germline CDR1 is SGHTA and CDR2 is FQGNSA. CDR3 amino acids: CASSSGLVSGEQYF. In nucleotides, the CDR3 is TGTGCCAGCAGCTCGGGACTAGTATCGGGCGAGCAGTACTTC.

V and J are TRBV2 and TRBJ2-1, with TRBD1 as a possible D gene (6 bases). The germline V gene encodes CDR1 SNHLY and CDR2 FYNNEI. The V end lost 0 bases, the J end lost 9 bases, and 15 bases lay between the germline ends. This CDR3 spans 15 amino acids. For the CDR3, the DNA is TGTGCCAGCAGTGAAGCCCCTACAGGGAGAGGTGAGCAGTTCTTC. Protein: CASSEAPTGRGEQFF.

The V gene is TRBV5-1, the J gene TRBJ1-1; D remains unclear. Germline CDR1 SGHRS, CDR2 YFSETQ. V lost 5 bases to trimming and J lost 10 bases, with 24 bases between them. The CDR3 length is 15 residues. As DNA, the CDR3 is TGCGCCAGCAGTGTGGAGAATCCCCTATTAGCCCCAGCTTTCTTT. The encoded protein is CASSVENPLLAPAFF. Together with reference TRBV5-1 and TRBJ1-1, the CDR3 gives the full variable domain: KAGVTQTPRYLIKTRGQQVTLSCSPISGHRSVSWYQQTPGQGLQFLFEYFSETQRNKGNFPGRFSGRQFSNSRSEMNVSTLELGDSALYLCASSVENPLLAPAFFGQGTRLTVV.